These 27 T cell receptor beta chains share one sample of origin, sequenced in a study of CXCR3-negative and CXCR3-positive naive CD8 T cells. It was by 5' RACE with UMI labels that the TRB cDNA libraries were prepared. TCRdb reprocessed the 5' RACE reads and keeps a single row for each CDR3 protein, giving no DNA. This sample's clone table lists about 130,000 distinct CDR3 sequences. Sequencing was done on a sample of naive CXCR3- CD8+ T cells from blood. Noted subset: CD45RO-CCR7+CD27+CD95- naive CD8+ T cells lacking CXCR3 (TNR3-). Source of these receptors: a human donor in good health. Some clones in this sample may be carry-over from other donors' samples.

The chain joins TRBV4-1 to TRBJ2-1; TCRdb returns TRBD2, unconfirmable since there is no DNA. The CDR3 runs to 18 residues. The V gene's germline CDR1 is MGHRA and CDR2 YSYEKL. The CDR3 reads CASSQARHTSGRDNEQFF.

The V call is TRBV12-5, the J call TRBJ1-2; absent DNA, TCRdb's TRBD1 call cannot be checked. The CDR3 sequence is 13 residues long. Looked up from germline, CDR1 is LGHNT and CDR2 is FRNRAP. Here the CDR3 reads CASGTTGGGGYTF.

The V call is TRBV28, the J call TRBJ2-1; TCRdb lists TRBD2, though no DNA is available to test this call. CDR1 and CDR2 from the germline V gene are MDHEN and SYDVKM. The CDR3 runs to 16 residues. CDR3 sequence reads: CASSLAGPGGHNEQFF.

V gene TRBV2 combines with J gene TRBJ2-2; the D call of TRBD1 rests on TCRdb alone, since no DNA is present to check it. Germline values: CDR1 SNHLY, CDR2 FYNNEI. CDR3 size: 15 residues. This CDR3 reads CASTAGTGHTGELFF. The variable domain in full, completed from reference TRBV2 and TRBJ2-2, reads EPEVTQTPSHQVTQMGQEVILRCVPISNHLYFYWYRQILGQKVEFLVSFYNNEISEKSEIFDDQFSVERPDGSNFTLKIRSTKLEDSAMYFCASTAGTGHTGELFFGEGSRLTVL.

This chain links TRBV6-2 or TRBV6-3 with TRBJ2-1; TCRdb outputs TRBD2, but without DNA this stays unchecked. The CDR3 covers 18 residues. Germline CDR1 is MNHEY and CDR2 is SVGEGT. The CDR3: CASSYSVVEGLYYNEQFF.

The chain has TRBV29-1 and TRBJ2-7. The CDR3 covers 11 residues. CDR1 SQVTM and CDR2 ANQGSEA come from the germline V gene. The CDR3 protein is CSVGYTYEQYF.

The CDR3 region is CASSFQVSGDTQYF. The V and J genes are TRBV12-3 or TRBV12-4 and TRBJ2-3. The CDR3 contains 14 residues.

The chain carries TRBV5-1 and TRBJ2-2. CDR1 and CDR2 from the germline V gene are SGHRS and YFSETQ. The CDR3 length is 12 residues. The CDR3 reads CASSLWSGELFF.

The chain uses TRBV4-2 and TRBJ2-1; TCRdb names TRBD1, which stays unverified in the absence of DNA. The germline CDR1 and CDR2 sequences are LGHNA and YNFKEQ. The length of the CDR3 is 16 residues. CDR3 in amino acids: CASSQRHGLSYNEQFF.

V usage is TRBV11-2 and J usage is TRBJ2-2; TCRdb's assignment of TRBD1 cannot be checked, as there is no DNA. This CDR3 comprises 15 residues. Looked up from germline, CDR1 is SGHAT and CDR2 is FQNNGV. The CDR3 is CASSPTGEPTGELFF.

V and J are TRBV20-1 and TRBJ2-1; TCRdb's D gene call, TRBD2, goes unchecked for lack of DNA. The CDR3 extends over 16 amino acids. Per germline, CDR1 DFQATT and CDR2 SNEGSKA (reference sequence). CDR3 region: CSARRLGTSGSNEQFF.

The chain combines TRBV5-1 with TRBJ1-5; TCRdb's D gene call, TRBD1, goes unchecked for lack of DNA. Germline values: CDR1 SGHRS, CDR2 YFSETQ. This CDR3 contains 21 residues. This chain's CDR3 is CASSPHSFKQGRGEGYQPQHF.

The J gene is TRBJ1-5, the V gene TRBV11-2; absent DNA, TCRdb's TRBD1 call cannot be checked. Germline CDR1 SGHAT, CDR2 FQNNGV. This CDR3 region has 15 residues. CDR3 region: CASSPAYRENQPQHF.

The chain employs TRBV7-9 and TRBJ1-2. In germline, CDR1 is SEHNR, CDR2 FQNEAQ (reference sequence). CDR3 length equals 13 residues. The CDR3: CASSLGTGYGYTF. Filled out from reference TRBV7-9 and TRBJ1-2, the complete variable domain reads DTGVSQNPRHKITKRGQNVTFRCDPISEHNRLYWYRQTLGQGPEFLTYFQNEAQLEKSRLLSDRFSAERPKGSFSTLEIQRTEQGDSAMYLCASSLGTGYGYTFGSGTRLTVV.

The rearrangement links TRBV5-1 to TRBJ1-1. The CDR3 totals 11 residues. CDR1 is SGHRS, CDR2 YFSETQ, per germline. The chain's CDR3 is CASIFDTEAFF.

The chain recombines TRBV27 with TRBJ2-7; the TCRdb call, TRBD1, lacks DNA for checking. Per germline, CDR1 MNHEY and CDR2 SMNVEV (reference sequence). The length of the CDR3 is 13 residues. The CDR3 loop reads CASSSGASYEQYF.

V gene TRBV7-8 combines with J gene TRBJ2-4; there is no DNA to check the TCRdb D call of TRBD1. The germline V gene has CDR1 SGHVS and CDR2 FQNEAQ. CDR3 length: 14 amino acids. CDR3 sequence reads: CASTLLGVENIQYF.

This chain uses TRBV6-4 with TRBJ2-2; TCRdb proposes TRBD2, but this gene call is untestable without DNA. The CDR3 extends over 13 amino acids. Germline assignment: CDR1 MRHNA and CDR2 SNTAGT. The CDR3 here is CASSESGTGELFF.

The chain links TRBV15 to TRBJ2-5; the D call of TRBD1 rests on TCRdb alone, since no DNA is present to check it. The germline CDR1 and CDR2 sequences are LNHNV and YYDKDF (reference sequence). This CDR3 is 15 amino acids long. The CDR3 is CATSREAGQPGTQYF.

The chain carries TRBV7-9 and TRBJ1-2; TCRdb's D call, TRBD1, is unchecked because there is no DNA. Germline CDR1 reads SEHNR; CDR2 reads FQNEAQ (reference sequence). This CDR3 region has 18 residues. The CDR3 here is CASSLNVIRDRGIYGYTF.

The chain couples TRBV7-2 to TRBJ2-3; TCRdb lists TRBD2, though no DNA is available to test this call. The CDR3 runs 17 residues. The germline V gene has CDR1 SGHTA and CDR2 FQGNSA. The CDR3 loop reads CASSLSWLAGYMDTQYF. The full variable domain, completed using reference TRBV7-2 and TRBJ2-3, is GAGVSQSPSNKVTEKGKDVELRCDPISGHTALYWYRQSLGQGLEFLIYFQGNSAPDKSGLPSDRFSAERTGGSVSTLTIQRTQQEDSAVYLCASSLSWLAGYMDTQYFGPGTRLTVL.

J is TRBJ2-7 and V is TRBV27; with no DNA, the TCRdb D assignment of TRBD1 cannot be verified. CDR3 length equals 13 residues. Germline values: CDR1 MNHEY, CDR2 SMNVEV (reference sequence). The CDR3 loop is CASSFQGANEQYF.

Here the CDR3 reads CSARGYEPIYGYTF. This chain joins TRBV20-1 and TRBJ1-2. Per the germline V gene, CDR1 is DFQATT and CDR2 is SNEGSKA (reference sequence). The CDR3 runs 14 residues.

The rearrangement uses TRBV5-5 and TRBJ2-7; with no DNA, the TCRdb D assignment of TRBD1 cannot be verified. The CDR3 consists of 17 residues. Germline-derived CDR1 and CDR2 are SGHKS and YYEKEE (reference sequence). This CDR3 reads CASSLGGGTVPSYEQYF.

This chain uses TRBV27 with TRBJ1-1. The germline CDR1 and CDR2 sequences are MNHEY and SMNVEV (reference sequence). The CDR3 extends over 14 amino acids. The CDR3 sequence is CASSFFGPNTEAFF.

The chain is built from TRBV29-1 and TRBJ1-2. The CDR3 loop spans 11 amino acids. Germline V CDR1 and CDR2: SQVTM, ANQGSEA. CDR3 sequence reads: CSVDSGYGYTF.

The CDR3 region is CASSYGFGNQPQHF. The chain joins TRBV19 to TRBJ1-5. This CDR3 region has 14 residues. Per germline, CDR1 LNHDA and CDR2 SQIVND (reference sequence).